This paragraph covers one T cell receptor beta chain sequence. Its antigen is currently unknown. V was clipped by 5 bases and J by 7 bases, with 14 bases between them. The CDR3 totals 14 residues. Germline V gene data show CDR1 as SNHLY and CDR2 as FYNNEI. The sort gate was single viable CD3+CD4+CD8-CD45RO+ cells for memory CD4+ T cells. Donors' CMV status reflects serum IgG against pp150, pp28, p38, p52. The sample originates from a study of memory CD4+ T cells and cytomegalovirus serostatus. Broader study findings: CMV serostatus prediction reached median AUC around 0.95, or 0.9 with US-trained model. About 40% of the roughly 150 known CMV-associated TCRbeta sequences appeared in CD4+ memory.

In the source study's methods: After removing out-of-frame reads, 2 million to 2.5 million distinct TCRbeta sequences remained. Assay used: immunoSEQ multiplex PCR; TCRdb lists only in-frame clones, some missing. V and J calls and clone size are copied from that table; D and trimming were computed from the DNA. The table includes tens of thousands of clones, approximately 83% detected once. Sequences were obtained from memory CD4+ T cells from blood. This receptor was obtained from an adult in good health and CMV-seronegative. This chain uses TRBV2 with TRBJ1-4, with D perhaps TRBD1 (6 bases). The CDR3 DNA sequence: TGTGCCAGCAGTCGACAGGCCCTAATTGAAAAACTGTTTTTT. Translated, it gives CASSRQALIEKLFF.